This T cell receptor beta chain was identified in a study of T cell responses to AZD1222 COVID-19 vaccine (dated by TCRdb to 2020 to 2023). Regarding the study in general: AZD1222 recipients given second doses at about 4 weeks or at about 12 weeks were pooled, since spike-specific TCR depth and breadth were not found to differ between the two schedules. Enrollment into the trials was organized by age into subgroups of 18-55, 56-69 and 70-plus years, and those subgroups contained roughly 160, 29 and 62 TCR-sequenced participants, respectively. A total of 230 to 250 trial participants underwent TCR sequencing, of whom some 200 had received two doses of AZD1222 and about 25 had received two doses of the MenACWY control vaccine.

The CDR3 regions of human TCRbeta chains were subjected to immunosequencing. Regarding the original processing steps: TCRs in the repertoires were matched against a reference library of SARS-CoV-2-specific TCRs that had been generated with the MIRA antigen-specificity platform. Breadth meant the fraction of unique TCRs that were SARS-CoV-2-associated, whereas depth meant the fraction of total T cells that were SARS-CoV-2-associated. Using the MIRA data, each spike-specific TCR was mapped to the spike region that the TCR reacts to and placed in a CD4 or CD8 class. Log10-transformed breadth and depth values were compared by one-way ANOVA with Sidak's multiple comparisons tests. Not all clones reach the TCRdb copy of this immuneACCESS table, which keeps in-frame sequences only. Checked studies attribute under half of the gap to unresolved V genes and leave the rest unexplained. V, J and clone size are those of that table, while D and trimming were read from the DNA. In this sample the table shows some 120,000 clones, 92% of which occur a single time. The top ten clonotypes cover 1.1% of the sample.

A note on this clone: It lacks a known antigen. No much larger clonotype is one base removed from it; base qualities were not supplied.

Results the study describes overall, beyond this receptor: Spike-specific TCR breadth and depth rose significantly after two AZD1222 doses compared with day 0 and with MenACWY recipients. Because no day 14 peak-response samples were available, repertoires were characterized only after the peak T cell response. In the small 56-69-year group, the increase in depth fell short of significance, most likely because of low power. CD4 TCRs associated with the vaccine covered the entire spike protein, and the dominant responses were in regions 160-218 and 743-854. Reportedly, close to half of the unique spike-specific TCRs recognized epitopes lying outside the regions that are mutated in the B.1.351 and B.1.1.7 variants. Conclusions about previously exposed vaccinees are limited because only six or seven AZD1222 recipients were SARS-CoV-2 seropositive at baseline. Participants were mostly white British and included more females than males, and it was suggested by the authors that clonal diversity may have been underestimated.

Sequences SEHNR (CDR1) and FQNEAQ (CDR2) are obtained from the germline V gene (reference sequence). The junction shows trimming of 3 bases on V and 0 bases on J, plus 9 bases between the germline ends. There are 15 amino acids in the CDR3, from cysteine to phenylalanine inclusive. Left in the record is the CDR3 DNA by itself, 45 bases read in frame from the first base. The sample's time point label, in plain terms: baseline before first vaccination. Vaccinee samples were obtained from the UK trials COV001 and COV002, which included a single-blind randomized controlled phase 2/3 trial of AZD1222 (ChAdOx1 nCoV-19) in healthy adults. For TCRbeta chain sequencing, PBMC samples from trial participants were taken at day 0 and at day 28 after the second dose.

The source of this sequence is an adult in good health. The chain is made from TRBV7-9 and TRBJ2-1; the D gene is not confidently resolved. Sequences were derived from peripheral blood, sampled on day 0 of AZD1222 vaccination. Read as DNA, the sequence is TGTGCCAGCAGCTTTTTAGGGTCCTCCTACAATGAGCAGTTCTTC. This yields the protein CASSFLGSSYNEQFF.